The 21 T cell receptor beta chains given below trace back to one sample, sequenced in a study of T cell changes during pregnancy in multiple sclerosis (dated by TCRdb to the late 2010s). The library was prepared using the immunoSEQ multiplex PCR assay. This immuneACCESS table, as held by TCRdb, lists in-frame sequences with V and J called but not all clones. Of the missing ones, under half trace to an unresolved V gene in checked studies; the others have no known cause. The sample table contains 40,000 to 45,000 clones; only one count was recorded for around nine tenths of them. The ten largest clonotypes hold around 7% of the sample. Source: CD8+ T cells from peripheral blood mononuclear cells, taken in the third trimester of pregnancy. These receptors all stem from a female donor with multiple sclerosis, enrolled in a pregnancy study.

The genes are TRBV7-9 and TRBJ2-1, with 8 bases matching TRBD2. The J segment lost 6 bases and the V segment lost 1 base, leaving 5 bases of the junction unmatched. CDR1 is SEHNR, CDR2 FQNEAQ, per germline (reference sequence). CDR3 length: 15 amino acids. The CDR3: CASSLVAGLGNEQFF. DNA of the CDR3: TGTGCCAGCAGCTTAGTAGCGGGACTGGGCAATGAGCAGTTCTTC.

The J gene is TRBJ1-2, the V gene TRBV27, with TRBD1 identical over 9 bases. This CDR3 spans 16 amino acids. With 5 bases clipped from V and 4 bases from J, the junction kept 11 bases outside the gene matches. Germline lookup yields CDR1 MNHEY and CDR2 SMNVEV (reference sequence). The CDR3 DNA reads TGTGCCAGCAGTACGGACAGGGGCTTTTCTCCCTATGGCTACACCTTC. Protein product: CASSTDRGFSPYGYTF.

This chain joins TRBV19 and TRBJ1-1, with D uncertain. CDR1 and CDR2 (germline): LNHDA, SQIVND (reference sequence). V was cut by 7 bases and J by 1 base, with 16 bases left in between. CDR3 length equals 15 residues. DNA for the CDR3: TGTGCCAGTACATTGAAACAGCCGTGGAACACTGAAGCTTTCTTT. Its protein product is CASTLKQPWNTEAFF.

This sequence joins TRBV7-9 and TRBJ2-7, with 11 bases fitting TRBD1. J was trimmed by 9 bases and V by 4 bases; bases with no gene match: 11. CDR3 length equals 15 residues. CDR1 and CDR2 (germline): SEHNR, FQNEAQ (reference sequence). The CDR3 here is CASSSRDRGDFGQYF. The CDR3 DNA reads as TGTGCCAGCAGCTCAAGGGACAGGGGGGATTTCGGGCAGTACTTC.

CDR3 in DNA: TGTGCCAGCAGTTACGGAGATGAGCAGTTCTTC. Encoded protein: CASSYGDEQFF. The V call is TRBV6-5, the J call TRBJ2-1; D unresolved. The CDR3 sequence is 11 residues long. Trimming left V 2 bases short and J 8 bases short, with 4 bases between. CDR1 is MNHEY, CDR2 SVGAGI, per germline.

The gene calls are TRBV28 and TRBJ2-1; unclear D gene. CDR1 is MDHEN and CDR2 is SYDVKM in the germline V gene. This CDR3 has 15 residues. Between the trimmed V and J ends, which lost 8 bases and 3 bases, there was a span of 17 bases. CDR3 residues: CASAPQVPGYNEQFF. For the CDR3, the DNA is TGTGCCAGCGCCCCTCAGGTACCCGGCTACAATGAGCAGTTCTTC.

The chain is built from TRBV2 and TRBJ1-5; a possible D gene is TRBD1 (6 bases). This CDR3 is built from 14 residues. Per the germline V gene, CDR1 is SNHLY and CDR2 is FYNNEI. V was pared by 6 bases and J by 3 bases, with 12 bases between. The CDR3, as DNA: TGTGCCAGCAGCCGGACAGTTGACAATCAGCCCCAGCATTTT. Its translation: CASSRTVDNQPQHF.

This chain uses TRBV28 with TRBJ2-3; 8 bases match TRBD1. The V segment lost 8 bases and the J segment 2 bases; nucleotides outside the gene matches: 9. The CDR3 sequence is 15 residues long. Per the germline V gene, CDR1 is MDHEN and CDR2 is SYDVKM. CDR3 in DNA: TGTGCCAGCGGGCCCCAGGGGGCTTCCACAGATACGCAGTATTTT. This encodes CASGPQGASTDTQYF.

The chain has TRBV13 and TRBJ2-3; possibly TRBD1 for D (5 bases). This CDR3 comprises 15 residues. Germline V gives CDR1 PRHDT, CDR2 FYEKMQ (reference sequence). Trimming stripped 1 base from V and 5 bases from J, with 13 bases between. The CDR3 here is CASSLEGIKGDTQYF. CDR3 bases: TGTGCCAGCAGCTTAGAGGGGATTAAGGGAGATACGCAGTATTTT.

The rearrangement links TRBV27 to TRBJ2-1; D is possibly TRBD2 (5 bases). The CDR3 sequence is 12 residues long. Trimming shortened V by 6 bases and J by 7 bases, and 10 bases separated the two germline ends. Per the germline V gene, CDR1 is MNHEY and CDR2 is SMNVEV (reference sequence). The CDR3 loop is CASSRSGNEQFF. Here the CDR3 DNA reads TGTGCCAGCAGCAGAAGCGGTAATGAGCAGTTCTTC.

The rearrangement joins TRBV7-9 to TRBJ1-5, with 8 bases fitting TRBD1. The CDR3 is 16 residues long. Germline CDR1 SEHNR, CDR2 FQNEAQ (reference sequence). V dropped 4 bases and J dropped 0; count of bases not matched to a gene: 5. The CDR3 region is CASSSPTGVSNQPQHF. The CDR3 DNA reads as TGTGCCAGCAGCTCCCCGACAGGGGTTAGCAATCAGCCCCAGCATTTT.

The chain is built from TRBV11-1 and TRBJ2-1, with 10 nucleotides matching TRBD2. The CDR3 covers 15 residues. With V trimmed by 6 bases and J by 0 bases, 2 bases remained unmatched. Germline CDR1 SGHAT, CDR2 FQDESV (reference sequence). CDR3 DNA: TGTGCCAGCAGTCCTAGCGGGAGCTCCTACAATGAGCAGTTCTTC. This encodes CASSPSGSSYNEQFF.

The CDR3 DNA follows: TGTGCCAGTAGTGCCTCACTAGCGGATTTGTACGAGCAGTACTTC. This gives the protein CASSASLADLYEQYF. V gene TRBV19 combines with J gene TRBJ2-7; 8 positions agree with TRBD2. The CDR3 runs 15 residues. V lost 5 bases to trimming and J lost 4 bases; unmatched junction nucleotides: 10. Germline V gene lookup returns CDR1 LNHDA and CDR2 SQIVND (reference sequence).

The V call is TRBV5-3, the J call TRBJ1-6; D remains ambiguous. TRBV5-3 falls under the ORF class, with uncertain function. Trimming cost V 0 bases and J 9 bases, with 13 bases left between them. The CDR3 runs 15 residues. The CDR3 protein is CARSLAHSGGSPLHF. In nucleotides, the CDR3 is TGTGCCAGAAGCTTGGCTCATAGCGGTGGTTCACCCCTCCACTTT.

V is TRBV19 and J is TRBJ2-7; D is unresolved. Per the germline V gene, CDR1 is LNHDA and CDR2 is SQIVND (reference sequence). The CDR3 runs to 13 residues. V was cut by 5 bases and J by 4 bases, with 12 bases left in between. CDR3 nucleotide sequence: TGTGCCAGTAGTTCAGGATGGAATTACGAGCAGTACTTC. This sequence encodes CASSSGWNYEQYF.

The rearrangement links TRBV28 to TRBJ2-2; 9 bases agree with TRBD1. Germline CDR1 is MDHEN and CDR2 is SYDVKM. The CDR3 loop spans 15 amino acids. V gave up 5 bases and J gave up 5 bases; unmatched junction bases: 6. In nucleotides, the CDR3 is TGTGCCAGCAGTACGCACGACAGGGGGACCGGGGAGCTGTTTTTT. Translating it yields CASSTHDRGTGELFF.

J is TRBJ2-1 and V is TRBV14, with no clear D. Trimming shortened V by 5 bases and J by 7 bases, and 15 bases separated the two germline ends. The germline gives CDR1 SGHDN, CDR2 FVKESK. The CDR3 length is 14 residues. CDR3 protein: CASSFTKAGNEQFF. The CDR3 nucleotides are TGTGCCAGCAGCTTCACAAAGGCAGGTAATGAGCAGTTCTTC. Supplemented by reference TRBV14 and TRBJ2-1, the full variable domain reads EAGVTQFPSHSVIEKGQTVTLRCDPISGHDNLYWYRRVMGKEIKFLLHFVKESKQDESGMPNNRFLAERTGGTYSTLKVQPAELEDSGVYFCASSFTKAGNEQFFGPGTRLTVL.

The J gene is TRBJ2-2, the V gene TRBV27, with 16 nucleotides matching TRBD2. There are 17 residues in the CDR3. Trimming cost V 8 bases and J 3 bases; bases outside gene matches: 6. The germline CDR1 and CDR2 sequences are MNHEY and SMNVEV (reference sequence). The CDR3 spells CASLGLAGGQYTGELFF. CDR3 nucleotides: TGTGCCAGCTTGGGACTAGCGGGAGGGCAGTACACCGGGGAGCTGTTTTTT.

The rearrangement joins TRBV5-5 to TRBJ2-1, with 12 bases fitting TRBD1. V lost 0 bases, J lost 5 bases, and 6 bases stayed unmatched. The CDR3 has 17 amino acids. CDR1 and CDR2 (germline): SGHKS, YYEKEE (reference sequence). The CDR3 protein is CASSLGDRGHTDNEQFF. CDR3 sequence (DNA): TGTGCCAGCAGCTTGGGGGACAGGGGGCATACCGACAATGAGCAGTTCTTC. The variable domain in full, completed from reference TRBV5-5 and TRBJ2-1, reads DAGVTQSPTHLIKTRGQQVTLRCSPISGHKSVSWYQQVLGQGPQFIFQYYEKEERGRGNFPDRFSARQFPNYSSELNVNALLLGDSALYLCASSLGDRGHTDNEQFFGPGTRLTVL.

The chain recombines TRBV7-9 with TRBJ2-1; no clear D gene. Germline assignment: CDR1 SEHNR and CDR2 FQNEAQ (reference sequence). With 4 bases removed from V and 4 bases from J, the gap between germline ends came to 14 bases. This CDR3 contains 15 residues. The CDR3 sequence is CASSSESTRYNEQFF. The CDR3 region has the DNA TGTGCCAGCAGCTCCGAGTCGACTCGGTACAATGAGCAGTTCTTC. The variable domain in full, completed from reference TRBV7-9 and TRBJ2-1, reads DTGVSQNPRHKITKRGQNVTFRCDPISEHNRLYWYRQTLGQGPEFLTYFQNEAQLEKSRLLSDRFSAERPKGSFSTLEIQRTEQGDSAMYLCASSSESTRYNEQFFGPGTRLTVL.

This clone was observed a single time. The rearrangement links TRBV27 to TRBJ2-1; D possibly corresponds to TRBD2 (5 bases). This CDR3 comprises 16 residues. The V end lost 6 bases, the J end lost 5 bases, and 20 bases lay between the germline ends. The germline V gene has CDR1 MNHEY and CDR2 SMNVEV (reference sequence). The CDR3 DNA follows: TGTGCCAGCAGCTCTCAACTAGGCCGAGGGCACAATGAGCAGTTCTTC. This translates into CASSSQLGRGHNEQFF.